These 26 T cell receptor beta chains came from one sample sequenced in a study of T-cell memory formation after mild COVID-19. TCRdb ran MiXCR on the 5' RACE reads and lists one entry per CDR3 protein. The sample holds under 550,000 distinct CDR3 sequences, around a sixth seen once. Sequenced sample: PBMCs or a T cell subset sorted from them (not recorded which). The receptor source for this set is an adult woman who had mild COVID-19 (a few samples of this study predate the infection). Cell type and time point are not known.

This clonotype has more than one count but fewer than ten. The chain uses TRBV5-1 and TRBJ1-6; D is unresolved. V was shortened by 2 bases and J by 8 bases, with 11 bases between the two germline ends. Germline assignment: CDR1 SGHRS and CDR2 YFSETQ. The CDR3 sequence is 14 residues long. The CDR3 DNA sequence: TGCGCCAGCAGCTTCGAAGGGAGGGATTCACCCCTCCACTTT. This sequence encodes CASSFEGRDSPLHF.

This clonotype was seen only a few times. The V gene is TRBV7-3, the J gene TRBJ2-1; the D call may be TRBD1 or TRBD2 (5 bases each). Germline V gene sequence: CDR1 SGHTA, CDR2 FQGTGA. With 2 bases removed from V and 6 bases from J, the gap between germline ends came to 8 bases. The CDR3 is made up of 13 amino acids. The CDR3, as DNA: TGTGCCAGCAGCTTACGGGGACGCAATGAGCAGTTCTTC. Translating gives CASSLRGRNEQFF.

This clonotype was counted a few times. The chain recombines TRBV7-8 with TRBJ2-5; D gene unclear. Trimming took off 0 bases at V and 2 bases at J, with 10 bases between the two ends. The CDR3 consists of 15 residues. CDR1 is SGHVS, CDR2 FQNEAQ, per germline. The CDR3 loop reads CASSLAQQIQETQYF. In DNA, the CDR3 is TGTGCCAGCAGCTTAGCCCAACAGATTCAAGAGACCCAGTACTTC.

This clonotype was observed many times. The chain joins TRBV7-3 to TRBJ2-7; the D gene is possibly TRBD1 (6 bases). TRBJ2-5 explains the end of the DNA better; the J call may be wrong. CDR1 and CDR2 (germline): SGHTA, FQGTGA. The CDR3 is 14 residues long. The CDR3 nucleotides are TGTGCCAGCAGCTTAGGCGGGCAGGGGCGGACCCAGTACTTC. Protein sequence: CASSLGGQGRTQYF.

This clonotype was observed a handful of times. The chain couples TRBV7-9 to TRBJ2-5; D gene unclear. Deletions cut 3 bases from V and 4 bases from J, with 9 bases between. The CDR3 consists of 13 residues. Germline CDR1 SEHNR, CDR2 FQNEAQ (reference sequence). The DNA of the CDR3 is TGTGCCAGCAGCTTCGGTTCCACAGAGACCCAGTACTTC. Translation: CASSFGSTETQYF.

J is TRBJ1-1 and V is TRBV24-1; 9 positions agree with TRBD1. The germline CDR1 and CDR2 sequences are KGHDR and SFDVKD. With 7 bases clipped from V and 4 bases from J, the junction kept 6 bases outside the gene matches. The CDR3 sequence is 14 residues long. CDR3 sequence (DNA): TGTGCCACCAGGAGGACAGGGGACGGCACTGAAGCTTTCTTT. As protein: CATRRTGDGTEAFF.

This clonotype was recorded a few times. The chain couples TRBV2 to TRBJ2-7; D unresolved. From germline, CDR1 is SNHLY and CDR2 FYNNEI. V lost 2 bases to trimming and J lost 4 bases, with 3 bases between them. The CDR3 consists of 11 residues. The chain's CDR3 is CASSEMYEQYF. The CDR3 nucleotides read TGTGCCAGCAGTGAAATGTACGAGCAGTACTTC.

The V gene is TRBV4-1, the J gene TRBJ1-1; possibly TRBD1 for D (6 bases). The V end was cut by 3 bases, the J end by 3 bases, with 11 bases between. This CDR3 region has 14 residues. The germline V gene encodes CDR1 MGHRA and CDR2 YSYEKL. The CDR3 is CASSHQRGDTEAFF. The CDR3 coding sequence is TGCGCCAGCAGCCACCAAAGGGGGGACACTGAAGCTTTCTTT.

The rearrangement joins TRBV20-1 to TRBJ2-3, with TRBD2 matching 10 bases. CDR1 is DFQATT, CDR2 SNEGSKA, per germline (reference sequence). V trimming: 2 bases; J trimming: 6 bases; junction bases outside the gene matches: 8. There are 15 residues in the CDR3. CDR3 DNA: TGCAGTGCTAGACGGGCTAGCGGGGGAGTCGATACGCAGTATTTT. Its protein product is CSARRASGGVDTQYF.

This clonotype was seen more than once but under ten times. V usage is TRBV24-1 and J usage is TRBJ2-2, with D maybe TRBD2 (5 bases). Trimming left V 3 bases short and J 4 bases short, with 11 bases between. There are 15 residues in the CDR3. The V gene's germline CDR1 is KGHDR and CDR2 SFDVKD. The CDR3 bases are TGTGCCACCAGTGATCAGATGGGAGTCACCGGGGAGCTGTTTTTT. Translated: CATSDQMGVTGELFF.

This clonotype was counted only a few times. The rearrangement joins TRBV7-8 to TRBJ2-3; 13 bases match TRBD2. The germline V gene encodes CDR1 SGHVS and CDR2 FQNEAQ. V shed 6 bases and J 6 bases; nucleotides not matched to a gene: 15. The CDR3 is 18 amino acids. CDR3: CASRPLPGTSGTKDTQYF. The CDR3 bases are TGTGCCAGCAGGCCTCTTCCCGGGACTAGCGGGACTAAGGATACGCAGTATTTT.

This chain connects TRBV7-6 to TRBJ2-3; D gene uncertain. V was shortened by 6 bases and J by 6 bases, with 10 bases between the two germline ends. CDR1 and CDR2 from the germline V gene are SGHVS and FNYEAQ. This CDR3 is built from 12 residues. The CDR3 region is CASSPRSDTQYF. CDR3 sequence (DNA): TGTGCCAGCAGTCCCCGATCCGATACGCAGTATTTT. Variable domain in full (rest from reference TRBV7-6 and TRBJ2-3): GAGVSQSPRYKVTKRGQDVALRCDPISGHVSLYWYRQALGQGPEFLTYFNYEAQQDKSGLPNDRFSAERPEGSISTLTIQRTEQRDSAMYRCASSPRSDTQYFGPGTRLTVL.

A few counts support this clonotype. The rearrangement links TRBV18 to TRBJ1-5; 7 bases match TRBD1. V shed 3 bases and J 4 bases; nucleotides not matched to a gene: 6. The length of the CDR3 is 15 residues. CDR1 and CDR2 from the germline V gene are KGHSH and LQKENI. The CDR3 coding sequence is TGTGCCAGCTCACCCGGACAGGAGAGGAATCAGCCCCAGCATTTT. Its protein product is CASSPGQERNQPQHF.

The chain carries TRBV25-1 and TRBJ2-3; D is possibly TRBD1 (5 bases). Trimming removed 1 base at V and 2 bases at J, with 10 bases between. CDR3 size: 15 residues. CDR1 MGHDK and CDR2 SYGVNS come from the germline V gene. The CDR3 here is CASSESGWITDTQYF. CDR3 sequence (DNA): TGTGCCAGCAGTGAATCAGGGTGGATCACAGATACGCAGTATTTT.

This sequence joins TRBV4-1 and TRBJ2-5; 10 nucleotides agree with TRBD1. Germline loops: CDR1 MGHRA, CDR2 YSYEKL. The length of the CDR3 is 15 residues. V trimming: 4 bases; J trimming: 5 bases; junction bases outside the gene matches: 7. The CDR3 reads CASSPGQGELETQYF. The CDR3, as DNA: TGCGCCAGCAGCCCCGGACAGGGGGAATTGGAGACCCAGTACTTC.

This rearrangement joins TRBV20-1 to TRBJ1-5; D perhaps matches TRBD1 (5 bases). Germline CDR1 and CDR2: DFQATT and SNEGSKA (reference sequence). Trimming took off 4 bases at V and 2 bases at J, with 15 bases between the two ends. The CDR3 loop spans 15 amino acids. CDR3 protein: CSANGGWGRNQPQHF. The CDR3 bases are TGCAGTGCTAATGGCGGTTGGGGACGCAATCAGCCCCAGCATTTT.

This clonotype was seen more than once but under ten times. The chain combines TRBV10-3 with TRBJ2-1; 12 nucleotides line up with TRBD2. This CDR3 is built from 15 residues. V was clipped by 4 bases and J by 4 bases; unmatched bases: 2. Germline CDR1 is ENHRY and CDR2 is SYGVKD. As DNA, the CDR3 is TGTGCCATCAGTGCCCTAGCGGGGGGGTACAATGAGCAGTTCTTC. This encodes CAISALAGGYNEQFF.

This clonotype was found a few times. The chain joins TRBV29-1 to TRBJ1-4, with 9 nucleotides matching TRBD1. CDR1 SQVTM and CDR2 ANQGSEA come from the germline V gene. The CDR3 contains 14 residues. V was pared by 5 bases and J by 8 bases, with 9 bases of the junction left unmatched. The CDR3 is CSVTYRGQEEKLFF. CDR3 DNA: TGCAGCGTTACCTACAGGGGGCAGGAAGAAAAACTGTTTTTT.

This clonotype showed up many times. The chain carries TRBV29-1 and TRBJ2-1; TRBD2 aligns across 8 bases. The CDR3 loop spans 15 amino acids. The germline V gene has CDR1 SQVTM and CDR2 ANQGSEA. Unmatched junction bases numbered 10, after V lost 0 bases and J lost 9 bases. The CDR3 nucleotides are TGCAGCGTTGAAGATTTCCAGCGGGAGTACGGTGAGCAGTTCTTC. This translates into CSVEDFQREYGEQFF.

V is TRBV7-9 and J is TRBJ1-2; TRBD1 agrees at 8 bases. Germline-derived CDR1 and CDR2 are SEHNR and FQNEAQ (reference sequence). The CDR3 extends over 14 amino acids. Losses at the gene ends were 4 bases for V and 5 bases for J; bases not matched to a gene: 6. The CDR3: CASSSSGGAYGYTF. CDR3 nucleotide sequence: TGTGCCAGCAGCTCCTCAGGGGGCGCTTATGGCTACACCTTC.

J is TRBJ2-7 and V is TRBV6-5; tentative D call: TRBD1 (5 bases). Trimming left V 7 bases short and J 4 bases short, with 17 bases between. The germline gives CDR1 MNHEY, CDR2 SVGAGI. CDR3 length equals 14 residues. DNA of the CDR3: TGTGCCAGCACCAGGACAACCTGGGGTTACGAGCAGTACTTC. Translated: CASTRTTWGYEQYF.

This clonotype is a singleton in its sample. The genes are TRBV4-1 and TRBJ1-5; D perhaps matches TRBD1 (6 bases). The CDR3 is 15 residues long. V shed 2 bases and J shed 3 bases, with 11 bases lying between them. The germline gives CDR1 MGHRA, CDR2 YSYEKL. The CDR3 spells CASSQTGQFNQPQHF. CDR3 nucleotides: TGCGCCAGCAGCCAAACTGGACAGTTCAATCAGCCCCAGCATTTT.

This clonotype was picked up a small number of times. This sequence joins TRBV24-1 and TRBJ2-1; TRBD1 or TRBD2 may be the D gene (5 bases each). The CDR3 length is 15 residues. Germline CDR1 is KGHDR and CDR2 is SFDVKD. Trimming removed 7 bases from V and 0 bases from J, with 12 bases in between. The CDR3 DNA follows: TGTGCCACCAGGACTGGGGACCACTCCTACAATGAGCAGTTCTTC. Amino acids: CATRTGDHSYNEQFF.

This clonotype was found many times. One end of the junction varies from germline; a read error may be responsible. The chain combines TRBV7-7 with TRBJ2-3, with 7 bases aligning to TRBD2. The CDR3 has 13 residues. Per the germline V gene, CDR1 is SSHAT and CDR2 is FNYEAQ (reference sequence). As DNA, the CDR3 is TGTGCTAGCAGCTTCTTGGGAGGGGATACGCAGTATTTT. Translation gives CASSFLGGDTQYF.

This clonotype came up many times. The genes are TRBV5-1 and TRBJ2-3, with D possibly being TRBD1 (6 bases). The CDR3 is made up of 14 amino acids. V was cut by 4 bases and J by 6 bases, with 15 bases left in between. Germline values: CDR1 SGHRS, CDR2 YFSETQ. The CDR3 is CASSRVPRGDTQYF. The CDR3 nucleotides read TGCGCCAGCAGCCGGGTACCGAGGGGGGATACGCAGTATTTT.

The chain employs TRBV29-1 and TRBJ2-1; D is undetermined. The CDR3 covers 17 residues. The germline CDR1 and CDR2 sequences are SQVTM and ANQGSEA. Trimming removed 0 bases at V and 8 bases at J, with 23 bases between. The CDR3 is CSVEDPIRSRSVHEQFF. The CDR3 DNA follows: TGCAGCGTTGAAGATCCCATAAGATCTAGGTCGGTTCATGAGCAGTTCTTC.